Below, 29 T cell receptor beta chains from the same sample are listed, as sequenced in a study of Ad26.COV2.S vaccination and SARS-CoV-2 variants. Stated treatment: roughly 20 received Ad26.COV2.S at low or high dose, single or two shots; about 5 received placebo; per-sample allocation not given. The samples were gathered on day 63 after the first injection of vaccine or placebo. The assay was immunoSEQ multiplex PCR, and TCRdb's table has in-frame clones only and misses some. The data contain some 460,000 clones, 80% to 90% of them seen just once; the ten biggest clones take up more than 1.5%. The material sequenced was peripheral blood, taken in a trial of Ad26.COV2.S vaccine versus placebo. These TCRs come from a person aged 18-65 years who received the Ad26.COV2.S COVID-19 vaccine or a placebo.

CDR3: CASSLRGDTEAFF. Here the CDR3 DNA reads TGTGCCAGCAGTCTCAGGGGCGACACTGAAGCTTTCTTT. This rearrangement joins TRBV6-6 to TRBJ1-1, with D possibly TRBD1 on 6 matching bases. CDR1 and CDR2 from the germline V gene are MNHNY and SVGAGI (reference sequence). V shed 5 bases and J shed 3 bases, with 10 bases lying between them. The CDR3 totals 13 residues.

The chain links TRBV7-8 to TRBJ2-7; 9 bases align to TRBD1. The CDR3 length is 15 residues. The J segment lost 2 bases and the V segment lost 3 bases, leaving 5 bases of the junction unmatched. Germline CDR1 reads SGHVS; CDR2 reads FQNEAQ. Here the CDR3 reads CASSFTGTGTYEQYF. CDR3 DNA: TGTGCCAGCAGCTTTACCGGGACAGGGACCTACGAGCAGTACTTC.

This clone has more than one count but fewer than ten. In DNA, the CDR3 is TGCGCCAGCAGCCAATCCGAGGGTTGGTCACCCCTCCACTTT. This gives the protein CASSQSEGWSPLHF. The rearrangement links TRBV4-3 to TRBJ1-6; no firm D call. This CDR3 is built from 14 residues. V shed 2 bases and J shed 10 bases, with 12 bases lying between them. Per germline, CDR1 LGHNA and CDR2 YSLEER.

The rearrangement links TRBV7-2 to TRBJ2-5; D is tentatively TRBD1 or TRBD2 (7 bases each). There are 11 residues in the CDR3. Germline CDR1 reads SGHTA; CDR2 reads FQGNSA. The V gene lost 5 bases and the J gene lost 11 bases, with 12 bases spanning the gap. The CDR3 sequence: CASSPQGGQYF. The CDR3 coding sequence is TGTGCCAGCAGCCCCCAGGGGGGGCAGTACTTC.

The chain carries TRBV2 and TRBJ2-7; no reliable D call. This CDR3 has 12 amino acids. Per germline, CDR1 SNHLY and CDR2 FYNNEI. Trimming left V 8 bases short and J 1 base short, with 9 bases between. CDR3 amino acids: CASLRDSYEQYF. For the CDR3, the DNA is TGTGCCAGCTTAAGGGATTCCTACGAGCAGTACTTC.

The chain combines TRBV11-3 with TRBJ2-7; D is ambiguous. The CDR3 consists of 12 residues. V was shortened by 2 bases and J by 7 bases, with 9 bases between the two germline ends. The germline gives CDR1 SGHNT, CDR2 YENEEA. The CDR3 DNA reads as TGTGCCAGCAGCTTACCTTTAGGGGAGCAGTACTTC. It specifies CASSLPLGEQYF.

The rearrangement joins TRBV5-4 to TRBJ2-7; 15 bases are a match to TRBD2. The CDR3 contains 18 residues. Germline-derived CDR1 and CDR2 are SGHNT and YYREEE (reference sequence). V was clipped by 4 bases and J by 2 bases; unmatched bases: 10. This CDR3 is CASSEGLAGGSPPYEQYF. DNA for the CDR3: TGTGCCAGCAGCGAGGGACTAGCGGGAGGCTCACCCCCCTACGAGCAGTACTTC.

The rearrangement joins TRBV6-5 to TRBJ1-2; D is ambiguous. CDR3 length equals 14 residues. Germline V gives CDR1 MNHEY, CDR2 SVGAGI. The germline V and J ends were trimmed by 6 bases and 5 bases, with 16 bases remaining between them. Written as DNA, the CDR3 is TGTGCCAGCAGCCTTAACATACCCCGTTATGGCTACACCTTC. This gives the protein CASSLNIPRYGYTF.

This sequence joins TRBV19 and TRBJ1-5, with D unclear. Deletions cut 3 bases from V and 7 bases from J, with 10 bases between. CDR1 LNHDA and CDR2 SQIVND come from the germline V gene (reference sequence). The CDR3 totals 13 residues. This CDR3 is CASSMLEGQPQHF. CDR3 DNA sequence: TGTGCCAGTAGTATGCTCGAGGGACAGCCCCAGCATTTT.

The chain employs TRBV28 and TRBJ1-1, with D possibly matching TRBD1 (5 bases). The length of the CDR3 is 12 residues. Germline V lookup: CDR1 MDHEN, CDR2 SYDVKM. V shed 8 bases and J shed 11 bases, with 18 bases lying between them. The CDR3 loop reads CASRGGVLGAFF. For the CDR3, the DNA is TGTGCCAGCCGCGGGGGGGTCCTCGGCGCTTTCTTT.

The chain is built from TRBV30 and TRBJ1-6; D possibly corresponds to TRBD1 (6 bases). Per the germline V gene, CDR1 is GTSNPN and CDR2 is SVGIG (reference sequence). This CDR3 is 15 amino acids long. Trimming shortened V by 4 bases and J by 3 bases, and 13 bases separated the two germline ends. The CDR3 sequence: CAWTLGGLYNSPLHF. CDR3 in DNA: TGTGCCTGGACCCTAGGGGGACTCTATAATTCACCCCTCCACTTT. The full variable domain, in which reference TRBV30 and TRBJ1-6 provide the parts outside the CDR3, is SQTIHQWPATLVQPVGSPLSLECTVEGTSNPNLYWYRQAAGRGLQLLFYSVGIGQISSEVPQNLSASRPQDRQFILSSKKLLLSDSGFYLCAWTLGGLYNSPLHFGNGTRLTVT.

The rearrangement joins TRBV19 to TRBJ2-7; TRBD2 agrees at 9 bases. The CDR3 covers 14 residues. V was pared by 1 base and J by 5 bases, with 3 bases of the junction left unmatched. Germline lookup yields CDR1 LNHDA and CDR2 SQIVND (reference sequence). In DNA form, the CDR3 reads TGTGCCAGTAGTATAGGCGCGGGAGGGGACGAGCAGTACTTC. Encoded protein: CASSIGAGGDEQYF.

The J gene is TRBJ2-5, the V gene TRBV27, with D perhaps TRBD1 (5 bases). The germline CDR1 and CDR2 sequences are MNHEY and SMNVEV (reference sequence). The CDR3 runs 19 residues. With 6 bases removed from V and 2 bases from J, the gap between germline ends came to 28 bases. The CDR3 is CASSPKVTQRQKRQETQYF. CDR3 nucleotide sequence: TGTGCCAGCAGCCCCAAGGTCACTCAAAGACAGAAAAGACAAGAGACCCAGTACTTC.

The genes are TRBV15 and TRBJ1-4; D unclear. Between the trimmed V and J ends, which lost 1 base and 2 bases, there was a span of 11 bases. Germline V gene data show CDR1 as LNHNV and CDR2 as YYDKDF (reference sequence). This CDR3 region has 16 residues. The CDR3 region has the DNA TGTGCCACCAGCAGAGGGACGGGGTCCACTAATGAAAAACTGTTTTTT. This codes for CATSRGTGSTNEKLFF.

This chain joins TRBV29-1 and TRBJ2-1; 11 bases map to TRBD2. CDR1 and CDR2 (germline): SQVTM, ANQGSEA. With V trimmed by 2 bases and J by 0 bases, 0 bases remained unmatched. The CDR3 consists of 15 residues. CDR3: CSVETSGSSYNEQFF. The CDR3 bases are TGCAGCGTTGAAACTAGCGGGAGCTCCTACAATGAGCAGTTCTTC.

The V call is TRBV27, the J call TRBJ2-7; possible D gene TRBD2, 5 bases. The CDR3 is 14 residues long. CDR1 and CDR2 from the germline V gene are MNHEY and SMNVEV (reference sequence). The ends were cut back, 3 bases at V and 2 bases at J, with 11 bases in the middle. The CDR3 DNA is TGTGCCAGCAGTTTTATCGTCGGGGCCTACGAGCAGTACTTC. Its translation: CASSFIVGAYEQYF.

This clone was picked up one time. CDR3 coding DNA: TGTGCCAGCAGCCAAGATTTTCTGCAGCGGGGGGAGCCAAGGGTCACAGATACGCAGTATTTT. The encoded protein is CASSQDFLQRGEPRVTDTQYF. This chain uses TRBV14 with TRBJ2-3, with 9 bases aligning to TRBD2. Unmatched junction bases numbered 18, after V lost 0 bases and J lost 2 bases. The germline gives CDR1 SGHDN, CDR2 FVKESK. This CDR3 has 21 residues.

The rearrangement joins TRBV6-1 to TRBJ2-7; 8 positions match TRBD1. This CDR3 is 14 amino acids long. Germline CDR1 is MNHNS and CDR2 is SASEGT. Unmatched junction bases numbered 5, after V lost 3 bases and J lost 4 bases. The CDR3 here is CASSESRGPYEQYF. CDR3 DNA: TGTGCCAGCAGTGAGTCCAGGGGGCCGTACGAGCAGTACTTC.

This chain uses TRBV29-1 with TRBJ2-2; possibly TRBD1 or TRBD2 for D (5 bases each). The ends were cut back, 5 bases at V and 1 base at J, with 11 bases in the middle. This CDR3 contains 14 residues. From germline, CDR1 is SQVTM and CDR2 ANQGSEA. The CDR3 here is CSVHTGRNTGELFF. Here the CDR3 DNA reads TGCAGCGTTCACACGGGGCGGAACACCGGGGAGCTGTTTTTT.

This clone was recorded once. The J gene is TRBJ2-3, the V gene TRBV4-3; TRBD2 aligns across 8 bases. CDR3 length equals 16 residues. Germline loops: CDR1 LGHNA, CDR2 YSLEER. The V segment lost 1 base and the J segment 3 bases; nucleotides outside the gene matches: 6. The DNA of the CDR3 is TGCGCCAGCAGCCAAGGTGCAGCGGGGGTTACAGATACGCAGTATTTT. This gives the protein CASSQGAAGVTDTQYF.

The chain uses TRBV6-5 and TRBJ1-5; D uncertain. V lost 4 bases and J 2 bases, leaving 12 bases between the germline ends. Germline assignment: CDR1 MNHEY and CDR2 SVGAGI. This CDR3 spans 15 amino acids. DNA for the CDR3: TGTGCCAGCAGTTCGGGGTCCGCGGGCAATCAGCCCCAGCATTTT. It codes for CASSSGSAGNQPQHF.

CDR3 in DNA: TGTGCCAGCTCACCAATCGAAAATCAGCCCCAGCATTTT. Protein sequence: CASSPIENQPQHF. The chain links TRBV18 to TRBJ1-5, with unresolved D. The germline V gene encodes CDR1 KGHSH and CDR2 LQKENI. The CDR3 is 13 residues long. Trimming stripped 2 bases from V and 4 bases from J, with 6 bases between.

This sequence joins TRBV19 and TRBJ1-2, with TRBD1 identical over 8 bases. With 4 bases clipped from V and 9 bases from J, the junction kept 10 bases outside the gene matches. CDR1 and CDR2 (germline): LNHDA, SQIVND (reference sequence). This CDR3 is built from 14 residues. The CDR3 loop is CASSTIRGHGRYTF. In nucleotides, the CDR3 is TGTGCCAGTAGTACAATCAGGGGGCACGGTCGCTACACCTTC.

The CDR3 spells CASSLLAQGSEQYF. For the CDR3, the DNA is TGTGCCAGCAGCTTACTGGCTCAGGGCTCCGAGCAGTACTTC. The V call is TRBV7-2, the J call TRBJ2-7; TRBD1 might be the D (5 bases). V was shortened by 2 bases and J by 6 bases, with 14 bases between the two germline ends. This CDR3 contains 14 residues. CDR1 and CDR2 (germline): SGHTA, FQGNSA.

The chain employs TRBV7-9 and TRBJ2-1; no reliable D call. Trimming removed 5 bases at V and 9 bases at J, with 8 bases between. This CDR3 comprises 11 residues. Germline-derived CDR1 and CDR2 are SEHNR and FQNEAQ (reference sequence). As DNA, the CDR3 is TGTGCCAGCAGCCCGTGGGGTGAGCAGTTCTTC. It is translated as CASSPWGEQFF.

J is TRBJ1-6 and V is TRBV3-1 (or the pseudogene TRBV3-2); tentatively, D is TRBD1 (5 bases). Germline CDR1 is LGHDT and CDR2 is YNNKEL (reference sequence). This CDR3 is 17 amino acids long. The V end was cut by 0 bases, the J end by 3 bases, with 12 bases between. The CDR3 DNA is TGTGCCAGCAGCCAAGATACTCGACAGTACTATAATTCACCCCTCCACTTT. Amino acids: CASSQDTRQYYNSPLHF.

The chain uses TRBV28 and TRBJ1-5; unclear D gene. The germline V gene encodes CDR1 MDHEN and CDR2 SYDVKM. The V end lost 8 bases, the J end lost 8 bases, and 19 bases lay between the germline ends. The CDR3 totals 14 residues. The CDR3 protein is CASGSGVLIKPQHF. DNA for the CDR3: TGTGCCAGCGGTTCCGGGGTCTTAATCAAGCCCCAGCATTTT.

The chain uses TRBV14 and TRBJ2-2; 12 bases agree with TRBD2. This CDR3 contains 17 residues. Trimming took 5 bases from V and 2 from J; bases not matched to a gene: 6. Germline V gene sequence: CDR1 SGHDN, CDR2 FVKESK. The CDR3 loop reads CASSSETSGGNTGELFF. CDR3 coding DNA: TGTGCCAGCAGCTCTGAGACTAGCGGGGGCAACACCGGGGAGCTGTTTTTT.

The V gene is TRBV19, the J gene TRBJ1-5; no firm D call. The CDR3 sequence is 15 residues long. In germline, CDR1 is LNHDA, CDR2 SQIVND (reference sequence). The V gene lost 3 bases and the J gene lost 9 bases, with 18 bases spanning the gap. DNA of the CDR3: TGTGCCAGTAGTATCGGGTCCTCCTGGCCGATGCCCCAGCATTTT. Its translation is CASSIGSSWPMPQHF.